These T cell receptor beta chains were read from a single sample in a study of long-term antiretroviral therapy in people with HIV. The repertoire was sequenced with immunoSEQ multiplex PCR; TCRdb's copy has only in-frame clones and lacks some. This sample has about 16,000 clones, with roughly 96% found just once. Sequencing used unsorted PBMCs, obtained 10.4 years after starting antiretroviral therapy. The receptors here all came from a man aged 25 to 40 with HIV. Each CDR3 is given with its conserved first and last residue. A D gene is named only where the DNA matches it firmly. Rows give clone size only sometimes, using once, few, many, or a class for an expanded clone.

TRBJ2-3	TRBV19	-	TRBD2	TGTGCCAGTAGTATAAGGGCTAGCGGGGGAACAGATACGCAGTATTTT	CASSIRASGGTDTQYF
TRBJ2-3	TRBV30	-	TRBD2	TGTGCCTGGAACACCGGGACTAGTGGGGTCGGCACAGATACGCAGTATTTT	CAWNTGTSGVGTDTQYF
TRBJ2-6	TRBV5-5	-	TRBD1	TGTGCCAGCAGCTTGGAGGGGGCCCCCGGGGCCAACGTCCTGACTTTC	CASSLEGAPGANVLTF
TRBJ1-4	TRBV6-1	-	-	TGTGCCAGCAGTGAGAACAGGGAAAAACTGTTTTTT	CASSENREKLFF
TRBJ1-1	TRBV28	-	-	TGTGCCAGCCTGGGGGGGCTCTTAGGGAACACTGAAGCTTTCTTT	CASLGGLLGNTEAFF
TRBJ2-3	TRBV5-1	-	-	TGCGCCAGCAGCGTAGCACCTCAGGATACGCAGTATTTT	CASSVAPQDTQYF
TRBJ1-2	TRBV19	-	-	TGTGCCAGTAGTACCCCCATTTGGGGGGAGCGGCGTGGCTACACCTTC	CASSTPIWGERRGYTF
TRBJ1-2	TRBV5-1	-	TRBD1	TGCGCCAGCAGCGGGACAGCCCCGACGGGTGGCTACACCTTC	CASSGTAPTGGYTF
TRBJ1-1	TRBV4-1	once	TRBD1	TGCGCCAGCAGCCAAGTAGGACAGGGGGCAACTGAAGCTTTCTTT	CASSQVGQGATEAFF
TRBJ2-5	TRBV9	-	-	TGTGCCAGCTCCCGGGGACAAGAGACCCAGTACTTC	CASSRGQETQYF
TRBJ1-5	TRBV7-9	-	-	TGTGCCAGCAGCTTATCGGGAGATCAGCCCCAGCATTTT	CASSLSGDQPQHF
TRBJ2-3	TRBV27	-	TRBD1	TGTGCCAGCATCCCCCGATCCCCCGGGACAGGGGGCAGTGTGATGATGGATACGCAGTATTTT	CASIPRSPGTGGSVMMDTQYF